The 18 T cell receptor beta chains in this list originate from one sample, sequenced in a study of OX40 agonist ivuxolimab in advanced cancers. Repertoires were generated with immunoSEQ multiplex PCR, while TCRdb's copy carries only in-frame clones and drops some. Here the sample spans tens of thousands of clones, about 90% being singletons. The sample consisted of CD4+ or CD8+ T cells sorted from blood, taken in a trial of the OX40 agonist ivuxolimab. The receptors shown here come from an adult with an advanced solid tumor such as melanoma, head and neck, liver or kidney cancer.

The V call is TRBV6-6, the J call TRBJ1-2, with D hard to call. Germline V gene data show CDR1 as MNHNY and CDR2 as SVGAGI (reference sequence). The length of the CDR3 is 14 residues. V lost 0 bases to trimming and J lost 1 base, with 6 bases between them. The CDR3 coding sequence is TGTGCCAGCAGTTACTCGTTGGGTAACTATGGCTACACCTTC. It specifies CASSYSLGNYGYTF.

The V call is TRBV28, the J call TRBJ1-1; 8 bases are shared with TRBD1. Germline V CDR1 and CDR2: MDHEN, SYDVKM. The CDR3 extends over 15 amino acids. V trimming: 3 bases; J trimming: 1 base; junction bases outside the gene matches: 4. CDR3 residues: CASSFTGQGNTEAFF. The DNA for the CDR3 is TGTGCCAGCAGTTTTACAGGACAGGGGAACACTGAAGCTTTCTTT. The full variable domain, with the rest looked up from reference TRBV28 and TRBJ1-1, is DVKVTQSSRYLVKRTGEKVFLECVQDMDHENMFWYRQDPGLGLRLIYFSYDVKMKEKGDIPEGYSVSREKKERFSLILESASTNQTSMYLCASSFTGQGNTEAFFGQGTRLTVV.

The rearrangement links TRBV18 to TRBJ1-4; unclear D gene. Germline CDR1 KGHSH, CDR2 LQKENI. V shed 3 bases and J shed 7 bases, with 15 bases lying between them. This CDR3 is built from 15 residues. CDR3 coding DNA: TGTGCCAGCTCACCCCCGGGAAGCTCGGGTGAAAAACTGTTTTTT. It translates to CASSPPGSSGEKLFF.

This clone was observed a single time. The rearrangement joins TRBV20-1 to TRBJ2-7; D is tentatively TRBD1 or TRBD2 (5 bases each). CDR3 size: 11 residues. The germline CDR1 and CDR2 sequences are DFQATT and SNEGSKA (reference sequence). V shed 6 bases and J shed 4 bases, with 10 bases lying between them. The DNA for the CDR3 is TGCAGTGCCTCGAGGGGATACGAGCAGTACTTC. Its translation is CSASRGYEQYF.

This clone was detected a few times. The chain is built from TRBV5-4 and TRBJ1-5, with unresolved D. The CDR3 has 12 amino acids. Trimming stripped 0 bases from V and 4 bases from J, with 2 bases between. Germline V gene data show CDR1 as SGHNT and CDR2 as YYREEE (reference sequence). This chain's CDR3 is CASSLGNQPQHF. CDR3 DNA sequence: TGTGCCAGCAGCTTGGGGAATCAGCCCCAGCATTTT.

The chain combines TRBV21-1 with TRBJ2-7. TRBV21-1 is a documented pseudogene. This CDR3 comprises 11 residues. For the CDR3, the DNA is TGTGCCAGCAGCAAGGTCTACGAGCAGTACTTC. Translation gives CASSKVYEQYF.

This clone was observed once. The chain is built from TRBV28 and TRBJ2-2; 7 bases line up with TRBD1. The CDR3 consists of 16 residues. J lost 6 bases, V lost 4 bases, and 11 bases had no gene match. Germline CDR1 reads MDHEN; CDR2 reads SYDVKM. The CDR3 coding sequence is TGTGCCAGCAGTTCCCTAGGGGGCCTAAAGGCCGGGGAGCTGTTTTTT. It yields the protein CASSSLGGLKAGELFF.

The DNA for the CDR3 is TGCGCCAGCAGCCAAGAGGGACTAGCGGGGGTGAACACCGGGGAGCTGTTTTTT. It yields the protein CASSQEGLAGVNTGELFF. This chain links TRBV4-1 with TRBJ2-2; 14 positions match TRBD2. The CDR3 has 18 amino acids. Germline V CDR1 and CDR2: MGHRA, YSYEKL. V lost 0 bases and J lost 1; bases outside the gene matches: 1.

The rearrangement joins TRBV6-5 to TRBJ2-7; TRBD1 aligns across 8 bases. Germline CDR1 reads MNHEY; CDR2 reads SVGAGI. The CDR3 consists of 13 residues. J lost 6 bases, V lost 7 bases, and 8 bases had no gene match. The CDR3 sequence: CASIRPGGGEQYF. The CDR3 bases are TGTGCCAGCATCCGGCCAGGGGGCGGCGAGCAGTACTTC.

The chain is built from TRBV5-6 and TRBJ1-2; no firm D call. The CDR3 is made up of 15 amino acids. Germline CDR1 is SGHDT and CDR2 is YYEEEE. Trimming pared 1 base from V and 7 bases from J, leaving 17 bases between. The CDR3 DNA reads as TGTGCCAGCAGCTTGCTCCCGACCCCCCTTCTTGGCTACACCTTC. This sequence encodes CASSLLPTPLLGYTF.

The V gene is TRBV18, the J gene TRBJ1-1; D ambiguous. The CDR3 loop spans 14 amino acids. Per germline, CDR1 KGHSH and CDR2 LQKENI. V lost 0 bases to trimming and J lost 5 bases, with 10 bases between them. CDR3 region: CASSPPGQTTEAFF. As DNA, the CDR3 is TGTGCCAGCTCACCACCAGGGCAGACAACTGAAGCTTTCTTT.

The chain recombines TRBV19 with TRBJ1-2, with D perhaps TRBD1 (5 bases). The germline V and J ends were trimmed by 1 base and 3 bases, with 18 bases remaining between them. Looked up from germline, CDR1 is LNHDA and CDR2 is SQIVND (reference sequence). The CDR3 consists of 17 residues. The CDR3, as DNA: TGTGCCAGTAGTATAGGTCAGGGACCGGTATTTGACTATGGCTACACCTTC. Its protein is CASSIGQGPVFDYGYTF.

The chain links TRBV2 to TRBJ2-5, with D possibly being TRBD1 (5 bases). The V gene lost 3 bases and the J gene lost 1 base, with 9 bases spanning the gap. This CDR3 comprises 14 residues. Germline values: CDR1 SNHLY, CDR2 FYNNEI. Written as DNA, the CDR3 is TGTGCCAGCAGTGATGGCAGGGCCCAAGAGACCCAGTACTTC. Translated: CASSDGRAQETQYF.

This clone was detected only once. The rearrangement links TRBV11-3 to TRBJ2-2; 7 positions match TRBD1. The J segment lost 5 bases and the V segment lost 0 bases, leaving 0 bases of the junction unmatched. This CDR3 has 14 amino acids. Per germline, CDR1 SGHNT and CDR2 YENEEA. The CDR3 loop reads CASSLDRGTGELFF. In nucleotides, the CDR3 is TGTGCCAGCAGCTTAGACAGGGGGACCGGGGAGCTGTTTTTT.

J is TRBJ2-7 and V is TRBV28; TRBD1 agrees at 9 bases. The CDR3 extends over 13 amino acids. The J segment lost 6 bases and the V segment lost 8 bases, leaving 8 bases of the junction unmatched. Germline V gene lookup returns CDR1 MDHEN and CDR2 SYDVKM. The CDR3 DNA is TGTGCCAGCTCACGGGACAGGGTTGGCGAGCAGTACTTC. Translating gives CASSRDRVGEQYF.

CDR3: CASSLGIAGVSSYNEQFF. The CDR3 bases are TGTGCCAGCAGCTTAGGGATAGCGGGAGTTAGCTCCTACAATGAGCAGTTCTTC. The J gene is TRBJ2-1, the V gene TRBV11-3; TRBD2 agrees at 9 bases. The junction had 7 bases not matched to a gene; V was cut back by 1 base and J by 0 bases. The CDR3 is 18 residues long. The germline V gene has CDR1 SGHNT and CDR2 YENEEA.

The chain couples TRBV5-1 to TRBJ2-7, with no clear D. V lost 1 base and J lost 0, with 8 bases in between. Germline CDR1 SGHRS, CDR2 YFSETQ. This CDR3 is built from 14 residues. The CDR3, as DNA: TGCGCCAGCAGCTTGACCGACGCCTCCTACGAGCAGTACTTC. Its translation is CASSLTDASYEQYF. Full variable domain (outside the CDR3, taken from reference TRBV5-1 and TRBJ2-7): KAGVTQTPRYLIKTRGQQVTLSCSPISGHRSVSWYQQTPGQGLQFLFEYFSETQRNKGNFPGRFSGRQFSNSRSEMNVSTLELGDSALYLCASSLTDASYEQYFGPGTRLTVT.

The J gene is TRBJ1-2, the V gene TRBV19, with D tentatively TRBD1 (6 bases). This CDR3 contains 14 residues. Germline-derived CDR1 and CDR2 are LNHDA and SQIVND (reference sequence). Trimming cost V 7 bases and J 2 bases, with 14 bases left between them. The CDR3 sequence: CASKRDTLNYGYTF. Written as DNA, the CDR3 is TGTGCCAGTAAGCGGGACACCCTCAACTATGGCTACACCTTC.